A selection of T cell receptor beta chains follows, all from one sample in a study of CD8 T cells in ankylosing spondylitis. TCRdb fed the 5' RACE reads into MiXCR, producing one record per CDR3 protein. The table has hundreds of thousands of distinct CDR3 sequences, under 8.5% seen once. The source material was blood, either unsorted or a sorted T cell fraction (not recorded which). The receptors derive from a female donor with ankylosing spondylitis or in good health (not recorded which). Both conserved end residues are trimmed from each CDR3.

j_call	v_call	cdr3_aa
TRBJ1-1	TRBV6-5	ASSPAGGEAF
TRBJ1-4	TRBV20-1	SAGQGPEKLF
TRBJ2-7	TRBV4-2	ASRPQERPFGDYEQY
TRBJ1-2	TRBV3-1	ASSQRRDRNYGYT
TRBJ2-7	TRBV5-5	ASSHTYSGTYEQY
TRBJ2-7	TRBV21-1	ASSKNTTAYEQY
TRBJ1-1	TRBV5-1	ASSLATALTEAF
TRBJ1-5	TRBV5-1	ASSLEGQGGQPQH
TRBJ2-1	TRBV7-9	ASSSLVRDPNEQF
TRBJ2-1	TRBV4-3	ASSQDFASGSWQF
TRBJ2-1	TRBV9	ASSADLLNEQF
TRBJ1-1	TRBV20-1	SGLQESDTEAF
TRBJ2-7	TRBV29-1	SASDISYEQY
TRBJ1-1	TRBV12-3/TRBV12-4	ASTLKRVGEAF
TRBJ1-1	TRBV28	ASSFGQGPTEAF
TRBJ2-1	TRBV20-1	SARGLDNEQF
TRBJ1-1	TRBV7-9	ASSQHERGEAF
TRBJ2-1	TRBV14	ASSRGSSYNEQF
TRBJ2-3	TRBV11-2	ASSLPSGRFTSTDTQY
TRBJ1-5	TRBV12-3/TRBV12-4	ASSSNQGIDQPQH
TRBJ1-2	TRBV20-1	SARASLDGLNYGYT
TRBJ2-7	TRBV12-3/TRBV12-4	ATARGRQSYEQY
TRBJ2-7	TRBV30	AWGNTGNEQY
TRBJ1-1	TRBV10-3	ATREGGQRTEAF
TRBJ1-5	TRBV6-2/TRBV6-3	ASSSDRRQPQH
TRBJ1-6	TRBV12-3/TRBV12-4	ASSSRSWGSPLH
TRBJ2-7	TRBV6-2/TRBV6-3	ASSAGSYEQY
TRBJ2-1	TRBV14	ASSQAHPLAGYNEQF
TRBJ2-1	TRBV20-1	SARLPDRGLFEQF
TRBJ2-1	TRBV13	ASSLSGEAYNEQF
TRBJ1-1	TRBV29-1	SADREKNTEAF
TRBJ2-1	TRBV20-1	SAGGSGVNEQF
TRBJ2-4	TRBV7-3	ASSPEPGRAKNIQY
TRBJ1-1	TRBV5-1	ASSLEIGMNTEAF
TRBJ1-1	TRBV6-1	ASSRGLSGGVVTEAF
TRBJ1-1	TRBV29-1	SVELRALNTEAF
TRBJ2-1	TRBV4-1	ASSQSGLAGGIGNEQF
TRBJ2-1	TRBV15	ATSRASSAEQF
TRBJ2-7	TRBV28	ASSSVYEQY
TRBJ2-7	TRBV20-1	SARDLAGAREQY
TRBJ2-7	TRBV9	ASSVEAGGPLEEQY
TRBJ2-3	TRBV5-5	ASSLGGLAATDTQY
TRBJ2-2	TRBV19	ASRRDTRGPGELF
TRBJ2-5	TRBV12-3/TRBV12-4	ASSSLAGGLGETQY
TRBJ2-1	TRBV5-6	ASSLSGLAEYNEQF
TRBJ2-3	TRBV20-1	SARDGSVTDTQY
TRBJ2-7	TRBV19	ASSIAADYYGSYEQY
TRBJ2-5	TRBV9	ASSAGRWGETQY
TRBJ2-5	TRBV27	ASSLSGRFETQY
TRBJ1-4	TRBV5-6	ASSLEQGANEKLF
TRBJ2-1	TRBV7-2	ASSSASGYNEQF
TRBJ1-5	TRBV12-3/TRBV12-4	ASSKLRDTHQPQH
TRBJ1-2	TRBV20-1	SARDRLHYGYT
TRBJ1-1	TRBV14	ASSRRTGLNTEAF
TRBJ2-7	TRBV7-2	ASSLGQGHYEQY